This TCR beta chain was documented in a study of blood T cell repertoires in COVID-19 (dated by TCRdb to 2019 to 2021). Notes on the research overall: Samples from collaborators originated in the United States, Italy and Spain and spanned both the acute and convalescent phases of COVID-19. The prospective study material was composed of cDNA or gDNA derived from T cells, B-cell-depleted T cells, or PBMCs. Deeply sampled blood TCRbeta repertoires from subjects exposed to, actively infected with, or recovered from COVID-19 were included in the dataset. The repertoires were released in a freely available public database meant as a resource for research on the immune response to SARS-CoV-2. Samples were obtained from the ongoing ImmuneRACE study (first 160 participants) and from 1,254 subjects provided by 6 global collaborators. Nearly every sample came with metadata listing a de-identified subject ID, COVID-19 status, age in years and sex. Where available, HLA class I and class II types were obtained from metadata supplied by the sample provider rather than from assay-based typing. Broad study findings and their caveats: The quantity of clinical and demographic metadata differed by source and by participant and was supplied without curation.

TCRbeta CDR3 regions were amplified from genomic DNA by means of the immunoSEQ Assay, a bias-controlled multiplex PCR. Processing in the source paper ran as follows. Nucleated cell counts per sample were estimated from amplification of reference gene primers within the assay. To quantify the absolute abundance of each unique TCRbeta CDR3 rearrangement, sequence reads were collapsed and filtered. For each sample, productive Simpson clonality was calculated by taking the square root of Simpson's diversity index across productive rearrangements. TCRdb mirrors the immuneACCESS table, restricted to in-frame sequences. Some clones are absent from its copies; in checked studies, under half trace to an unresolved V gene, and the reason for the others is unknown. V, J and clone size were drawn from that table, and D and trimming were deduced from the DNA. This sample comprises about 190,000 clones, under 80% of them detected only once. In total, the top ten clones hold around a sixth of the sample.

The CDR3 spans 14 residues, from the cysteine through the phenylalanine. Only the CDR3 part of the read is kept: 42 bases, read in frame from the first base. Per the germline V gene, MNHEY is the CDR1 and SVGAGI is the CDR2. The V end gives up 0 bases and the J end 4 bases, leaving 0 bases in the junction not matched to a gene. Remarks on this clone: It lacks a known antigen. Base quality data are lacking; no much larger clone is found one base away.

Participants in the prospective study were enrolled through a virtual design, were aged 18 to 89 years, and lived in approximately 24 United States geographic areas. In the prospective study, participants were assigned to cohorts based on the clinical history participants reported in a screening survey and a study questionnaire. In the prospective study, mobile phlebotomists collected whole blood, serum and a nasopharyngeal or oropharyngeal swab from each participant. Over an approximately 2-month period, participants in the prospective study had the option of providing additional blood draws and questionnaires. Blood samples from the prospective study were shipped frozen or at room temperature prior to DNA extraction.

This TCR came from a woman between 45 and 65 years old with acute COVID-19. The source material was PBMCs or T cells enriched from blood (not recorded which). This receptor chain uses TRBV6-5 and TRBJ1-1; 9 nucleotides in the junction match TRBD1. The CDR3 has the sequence CASSYSDRGTEAFF. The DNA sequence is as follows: TGTGCCAGCAGTTACTCGGACAGGGGCACTGAAGCTTTCTTT.